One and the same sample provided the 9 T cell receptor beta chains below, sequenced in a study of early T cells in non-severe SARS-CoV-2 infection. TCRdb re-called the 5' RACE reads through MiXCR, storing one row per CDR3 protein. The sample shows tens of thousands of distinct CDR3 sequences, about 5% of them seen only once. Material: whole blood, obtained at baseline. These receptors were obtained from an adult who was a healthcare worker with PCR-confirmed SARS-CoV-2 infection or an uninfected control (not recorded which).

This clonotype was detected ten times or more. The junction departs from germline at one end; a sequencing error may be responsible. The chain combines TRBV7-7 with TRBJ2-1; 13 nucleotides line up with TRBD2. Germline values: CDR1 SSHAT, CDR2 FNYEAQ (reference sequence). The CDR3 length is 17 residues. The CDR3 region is CASSLNGGLAGEGEQFF. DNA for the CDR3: TGTGCTAGCAGCTTAAATGGCGGACTAGCGGGAGAGGGTGAGCAGTTCTTC.

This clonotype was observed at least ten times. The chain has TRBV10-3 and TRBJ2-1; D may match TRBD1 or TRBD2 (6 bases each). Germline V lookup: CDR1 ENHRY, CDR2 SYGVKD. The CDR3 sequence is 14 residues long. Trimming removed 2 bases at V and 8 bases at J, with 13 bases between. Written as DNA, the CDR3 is TGTGCCATCAGTGAGGAAGGGGGGCAGGATGAGCAGTTCTTC. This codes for CAISEEGGQDEQFF.

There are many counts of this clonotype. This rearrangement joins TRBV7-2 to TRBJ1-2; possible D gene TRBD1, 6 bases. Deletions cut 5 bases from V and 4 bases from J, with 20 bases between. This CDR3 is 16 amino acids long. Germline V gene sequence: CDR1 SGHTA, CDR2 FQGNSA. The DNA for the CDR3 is TGTGCCAGCAGCCCAGTAGGGGGGACCAATTCCTATGGCTACACCTTC. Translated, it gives CASSPVGGTNSYGYTF. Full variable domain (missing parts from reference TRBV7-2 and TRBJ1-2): GAGVSQSPSNKVTEKGKDVELRCDPISGHTALYWYRQSLGQGLEFLIYFQGNSAPDKSGLPSDRFSAERTGGSVSTLTIQRTQQEDSAVYLCASSPVGGTNSYGYTFGSGTRLTVV.

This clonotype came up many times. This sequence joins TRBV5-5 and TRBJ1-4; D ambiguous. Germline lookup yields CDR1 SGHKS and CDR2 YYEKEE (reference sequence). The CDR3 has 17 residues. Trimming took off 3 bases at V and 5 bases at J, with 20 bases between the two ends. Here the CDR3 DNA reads TGTGCCAGCAGCTCCACCTCTATACATGTGGGAAATGAAAAACTGTTTTTT. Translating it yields CASSSTSIHVGNEKLFF. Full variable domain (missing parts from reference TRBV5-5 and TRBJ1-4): DAGVTQSPTHLIKTRGQQVTLRCSPISGHKSVSWYQQVLGQGPQFIFQYYEKEERGRGNFPDRFSARQFPNYSSELNVNALLLGDSALYLCASSSTSIHVGNEKLFFGSGTQLSVL.

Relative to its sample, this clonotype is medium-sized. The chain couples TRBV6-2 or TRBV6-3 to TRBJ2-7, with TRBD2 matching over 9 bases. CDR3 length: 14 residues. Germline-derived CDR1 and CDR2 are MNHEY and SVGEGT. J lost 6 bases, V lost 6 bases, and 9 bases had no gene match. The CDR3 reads CASRPEREVSEQYF. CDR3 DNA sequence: TGTGCCAGCAGACCCGAGCGGGAGGTCTCCGAGCAGTACTTC.

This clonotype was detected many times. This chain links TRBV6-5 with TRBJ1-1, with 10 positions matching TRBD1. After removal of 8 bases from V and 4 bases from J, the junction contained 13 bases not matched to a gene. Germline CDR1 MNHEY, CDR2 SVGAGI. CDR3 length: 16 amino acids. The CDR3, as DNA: TGTGCCAGCTCAACGCTATCCGGGACAGGGGTCACTGAAGCTTTCTTT. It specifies CASSTLSGTGVTEAFF.

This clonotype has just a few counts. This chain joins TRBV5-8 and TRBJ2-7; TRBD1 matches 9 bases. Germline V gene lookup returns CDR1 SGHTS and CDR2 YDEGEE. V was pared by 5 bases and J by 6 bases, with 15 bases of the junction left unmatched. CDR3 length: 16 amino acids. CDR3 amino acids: CASRPTAGTGISEQYF. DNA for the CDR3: TGTGCCAGCAGGCCGACTGCGGGGACAGGGATAAGCGAGCAGTACTTC.

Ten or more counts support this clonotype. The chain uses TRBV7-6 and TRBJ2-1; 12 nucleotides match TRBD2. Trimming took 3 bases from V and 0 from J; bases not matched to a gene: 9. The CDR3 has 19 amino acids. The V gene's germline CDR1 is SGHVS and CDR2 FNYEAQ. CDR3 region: CASSLTLAGGPSSYNEQFF. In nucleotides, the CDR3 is TGTGCCAGCAGCTTGACGCTAGCGGGAGGGCCTAGCTCCTACAATGAGCAGTTCTTC.

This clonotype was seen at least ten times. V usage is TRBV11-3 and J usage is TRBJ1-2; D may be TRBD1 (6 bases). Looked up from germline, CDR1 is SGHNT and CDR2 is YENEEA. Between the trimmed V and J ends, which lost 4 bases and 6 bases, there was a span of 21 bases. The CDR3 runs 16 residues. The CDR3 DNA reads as TGTGCCAGCAGCTCCCTTAAGGCGGGGGGCCCTAATGGCTACACCTTC. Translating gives CASSSLKAGGPNGYTF.